One and the same sample provided the 13 T cell receptor beta chains below, sequenced in a study of shared clonotypes between healthy human individuals. Naive CD8 cells lacked CD45RO, underwent positive selection for CCR7 and left out terminally differentiated effector memory CD45RA+ cells. Assay: immunoSEQ multiplex PCR; the TCRdb copy retains only in-frame clones and omits some. The sample consists of about 2.2 million clones, about 92% of them appearing once. Sequenced: naive CD8+ T cells from PBMCs. Every receptor here comes from a man between 18 and 35 years old in good health. Some clones in this sample may be carry-over from other donors' samples.

The chain recombines TRBV10-1 with TRBJ1-4; D is unresolved. CDR3 length: 14 amino acids. Germline values: CDR1 WNHNN, CDR2 SYGVQD (reference sequence). V was trimmed by 9 bases and J by 5 bases, leaving 16 bases between them. The CDR3 coding sequence is TGCGCCAGTACTCCGGGTCTCGGGAATGAAAAACTGTTTTTT. This codes for CASTPGLGNEKLFF.

The chain uses TRBV2 and TRBJ2-1, with TRBD2 matching over 8 bases. This CDR3 has 11 amino acids. V lost 8 bases, J lost 10 bases, and 4 bases stayed unmatched. Looked up from germline, CDR1 is SNHLY and CDR2 is FYNNEI. The DNA of the CDR3 is TGTGCCAGCCGTAGCGGGGCCGAGCAGTTCTTC. It encodes CASRSGAEQFF. Based on the CDR3 plus reference TRBV2 and TRBJ2-1, the full variable domain is EPEVTQTPSHQVTQMGQEVILRCVPISNHLYFYWYRQILGQKVEFLVSFYNNEISEKSEIFDDQFSVERPDGSNFTLKIRSTKLEDSAMYFCASRSGAEQFFGPGTRLTVL.

V usage is TRBV19 and J usage is TRBJ1-5; weak D call: TRBD1 (6 bases). V lost 7 bases and J lost 6, with 10 bases in between. The CDR3 has 12 residues. Germline V lookup: CDR1 LNHDA, CDR2 SQIVND (reference sequence). The CDR3 DNA sequence: TGTGCCAGTACTGCAGGGGCTCAGCCCCAGCATTTT. Translating gives CASTAGAQPQHF.

The genes are TRBV19 and TRBJ2-2; weak D call: TRBD1 (6 bases). The germline V gene encodes CDR1 LNHDA and CDR2 SQIVND (reference sequence). V shed 5 bases and J shed 6 bases, with 7 bases lying between them. CDR3 length: 12 amino acids. Here the CDR3 DNA reads TGTGCCAGTAGTTACAGGGCCGGGGAGCTGTTTTTT. This gives the protein CASSYRAGELFF.

J is TRBJ2-5 and V is TRBV25-1; D gene unclear. Germline values: CDR1 MGHDK, CDR2 SYGVNS. The CDR3 totals 13 residues. Deletions cut 4 bases from V and 3 bases from J, with 9 bases between. DNA for the CDR3: TGTGCCAGCAGTGTAGGCCAGAAAGAGACCCAGTACTTC. Its protein is CASSVGQKETQYF.

The rearrangement links TRBV23-1 to TRBJ2-4; possible D gene TRBD1, 6 bases. TRBV23-1 is given ORF status, its function remaining uncertain. The CDR3 has 17 amino acids. Trimming removed 2 bases from V and 0 bases from J, with 14 bases in between. CDR3 region: CASSQRTAQIAKNIQYF. The CDR3 coding sequence is TGCGCCAGCAGTCAAAGGACAGCCCAGATAGCCAAAAACATTCAGTACTTC.

CDR3 sequence (DNA): TGCGCCAGCAGCATCACCCCCGACGAGCAGTACTTC. Translated, it gives CASSITPDEQYF. V is TRBV5-1 and J is TRBJ2-5; D unresolved. The last part of the DNA fits TRBJ2-7 better; the J call may be wrong. The CDR3 has 12 amino acids. CDR1 and CDR2 (germline): SGHRS, YFSETQ.

The chain couples TRBV5-1 to TRBJ2-1, with 9 positions matching TRBD1. V lost 0 bases, J lost 1 base, and 8 bases stayed unmatched. The CDR3 extends over 18 amino acids. Germline V CDR1 and CDR2: SGHRS, YFSETQ. CDR3 protein: CASSLAVLDRGSYNEQFF. CDR3 nucleotide sequence: TGCGCCAGCAGCTTGGCCGTACTGGACAGGGGATCCTACAATGAGCAGTTCTTC.

The V call is TRBV6-1, the J call TRBJ2-7; TRBD2 aligns across 10 bases. Per germline, CDR1 MNHNS and CDR2 SASEGT. This CDR3 spans 16 amino acids. Unmatched junction bases numbered 4, after V lost 2 bases and J lost 0 bases. CDR3 amino acids: CASSEWGTSVSYEQYF. CDR3 DNA sequence: TGTGCCAGCAGTGAATGGGGGACTAGCGTCTCCTACGAGCAGTACTTC.

J is TRBJ2-1 and V is TRBV7-3; TRBD2 agrees at 7 bases. Germline V gene lookup returns CDR1 SGHTA and CDR2 FQGTGA. The CDR3 has 19 residues. V trimming: 3 bases; J trimming: 3 bases; junction bases outside the gene matches: 17. DNA of the CDR3: TGTGCCAGCAGCTTTATCTTCCCCTGGACCTTAGCGGGCTACAATGAGCAGTTCTTC. As protein: CASSFIFPWTLAGYNEQFF.

The genes are TRBV19 and TRBJ1-5, with unresolved D. CDR3 length: 14 residues. V dropped 0 bases and J dropped 5 bases, with 8 bases sitting between them. CDR1 LNHDA and CDR2 SQIVND come from the germline V gene (reference sequence). This chain's CDR3 is CASSIEGIYQPQHF. CDR3 coding DNA: TGTGCCAGTAGTATAGAGGGGATCTATCAGCCCCAGCATTTT.

This clone was detected only once. The rearrangement links TRBV15 to TRBJ2-2; no firm D call. The V and J ends lost 4 bases and 1 base respectively, with 10 bases between them. This CDR3 region has 15 residues. The V gene's germline CDR1 is LNHNV and CDR2 YYDKDF (reference sequence). The chain's CDR3 is CATSIETRNTGELFF. CDR3 coding DNA: TGTGCCACCAGCATTGAGACACGGAACACCGGGGAGCTGTTTTTT.

This clone occurred once. The chain uses TRBV9 and TRBJ2-3; TRBD2 aligns across 7 bases. Unmatched junction bases numbered 9, after V lost 0 bases and J lost 5 bases. Per the germline V gene, CDR1 is SGDLS and CDR2 is YYNGEE. The CDR3 is 16 residues long. The CDR3 region has the DNA TGTGCCAGCAGCGTAGAGGAGCGGACTAGACGAGATACGCAGTATTTT. This codes for CASSVEERTRRDTQYF.